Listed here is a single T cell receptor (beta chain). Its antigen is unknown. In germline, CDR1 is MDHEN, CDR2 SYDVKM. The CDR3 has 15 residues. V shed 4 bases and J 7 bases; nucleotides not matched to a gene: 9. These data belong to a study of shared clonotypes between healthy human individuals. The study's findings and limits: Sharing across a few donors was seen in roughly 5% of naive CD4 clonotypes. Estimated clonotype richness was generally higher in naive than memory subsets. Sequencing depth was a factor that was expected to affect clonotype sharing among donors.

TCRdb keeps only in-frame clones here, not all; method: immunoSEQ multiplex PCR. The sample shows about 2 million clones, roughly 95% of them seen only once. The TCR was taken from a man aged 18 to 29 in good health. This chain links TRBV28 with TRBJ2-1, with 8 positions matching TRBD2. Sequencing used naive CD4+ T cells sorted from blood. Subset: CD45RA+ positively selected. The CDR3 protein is CASSSGGAAPNEQFF. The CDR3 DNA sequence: TGTGCCAGCAGTTCCGGGGGGGCCGCCCCAAATGAGCAGTTCTTC. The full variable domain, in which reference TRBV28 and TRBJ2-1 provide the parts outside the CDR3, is DVKVTQSSRYLVKRTGEKVFLECVQDMDHENMFWYRQDPGLGLRLIYFSYDVKMKEKGDIPEGYSVSREKKERFSLILESASTNQTSMYLCASSSGGAAPNEQFFGPGTRLTVL.